The T cell receptor beta chain under discussion was sequenced for a study of blood T cell repertoires in COVID-19. Overall study context: Material from acute and convalescent COVID-19 was sourced from the United States, Italy and Spain. In each case, the material was cDNA or gDNA derived from T cells, B-cell-depleted T cells, or PBMCs.

The method was immunoSEQ multiplex PCR; TCRdb's version includes in-frame clones alone and lacks a portion of them. The sample has hundreds of thousands of clones, roughly nine tenths seen once; the top ten hold about 2.3%. The CDR3 extends over 14 amino acids. Germline lookup yields CDR1 SEHNR and CDR2 FQNEAQ (reference sequence). V shed 2 bases and J 4 bases; nucleotides not matched to a gene: 5. The genes are TRBV7-9 and TRBJ2-7, with TRBD2 identical over 7 bases. The specimen was peripheral blood. This receptor was identified in a man between 18 and 29 years old with active or convalescent COVID-19. In nucleotides, the CDR3 is TGTGCCAGCAGCTTAAGGGGAGGGTTTTACGAGCAGTACTTC. Protein product: CASSLRGGFYEQYF.